This T cell receptor beta chain originates from a study of blood T cells in healthy people across ages (dated by TCRdb to about 2015). About the full investigation: Template switching captured roughly one uniquely barcoded TCR beta cDNA molecule per two T cells in model experiments. The study measured age-related changes in TCR beta repertoire diversity using deep sequencing normalized with unique cDNA molecular identifiers. The donors were divided into four age groups: young (average roughly 15 years), middle-aged (approximately 39), aged (approximately 59) and long-lived (more than 75). Donors of different ages were randomly distributed across sequencing lanes to avoid experimental bias. Using the same blood draw, the study looked at two additional independent replicas of 1 million unique cDNA reads for two donors, one aged 18 to 30 and the other aged 80 or older.

The cysteine opens and the phenylalanine closes a CDR3 of 13 amino acids. Of all the DNA, just the CDR3 is kept, 39 bases in frame from base 1. CDR1 and CDR2 are read off the germline V gene (reference sequence) as GTSNPN and SVGIG. V trim: 1 base; J trim: 2 bases; unmatched bases: 1. This clonotype was picked up a small number of times. Its antigen is unknown. Per-nucleotide qualities are absent, and no much larger clonotype sits a single base away. The paper as a whole reports these results and caveats: Observed TCR beta diversity per million T cells fell roughly linearly with age, and a significant reduction was already apparent by age approximately 40. The long-lived group showed more naive CD4+ T cells, fewer expanded clones and increased TCR diversity than the aged group, suggesting age selection. Donor CMV infection status was unknown, potentially confounding age-related changes in expanded clonotypes. Because profiling used bulk unsorted PBMCs, naive and antigen-experienced compartments could not be compared conclusively. Total diversity estimates from one million sequenced T cells were considered lower bounds and underestimates. The percentage of naive T cells measured by flow cytometry correlated strongly with observed TCR beta diversity.

Donors were roughly 40 systemically healthy Caucasian individuals from Russia aged roughly 6 to 95 years. Each donor gave 9.5 to 10 milliliters of peripheral blood, drawn into EDTA-treated Vacutainer tubes. Ficoll-Paque density-gradient centrifugation was used to isolate PBMCs, with at least 6.5 million per sample. Total RNA was extracted from PBMCs with Trizol reagent, with at least 5 micrograms obtained per sample. Naive CD45RAhigh/CD27high T cell percentages were measured by flow cytometry on a PBMC aliquot from every donor. Library construction relied on 5' RACE. Instrument used: Illumina HiSeq 2500. The second PCR ran for roughly 7 to 12 cycles and used a J-beta primer mix along with a sample-barcoded 5' primer. A template-switch 5' adaptor carrying 12 random nucleotides introduced a unique molecular identifier onto each TCR beta cDNA molecule. Each sample yielded at least 2.5 million CDR3-containing paired-end reads. All of the RNA was converted into first-strand cDNA using the Mint cDNA synthesis kit, with a TRBC-specific oligonucleotide serving as the primer. All cDNA was treated with uracil-DNA glycosylase and then went through a first 18-cycle PCR with the universal primers M1SS and BC2_uni_R. Per the original workflow: For normalization, 1 million high-quality reads were randomly selected from each sample, with every read carrying a distinct molecular identifier. Instead of being binned into consensus sequences, reads that shared molecular identifiers were thrown out. MiTCR, set to a Q25 quality threshold and the strictest error-elimination algorithm, was used for CDR3 identification, clonotype clustering and error correction. A nonparametric unseen species model with Euler transformation was used to estimate lower-bound total TCR beta diversity. Using fastp trimming at Q25 and MiXCR clonotype assembly, TCRdb reanalyzed the public sequencing data and kept in-frame beta chains. Each entry is one CDR3 protein sequence, shown with its most common DNA and genes. The authors' filters were not applied to this entry. Across this sample there are about 1.6 million distinct CDR3 sequences, with about 35% seen only once. In total, the top ten clones hold around 11% of the sample.

The source is a woman aged 25 to 45 in good health. Recombination connected TRBV30 to TRBJ2-5; the junction holds 7 bases that match TRBD2. The sequenced sample consisted of blood. The CDR3 protein is CAWSAGLQETQYF. The DNA is as follows: TGTGCCTGGAGTGCGGGACTACAAGAGACCCAGTACTTC. The CDR3, completed at both ends by the reference TRBV30 and TRBJ2-5 genes, gives the full variable domain SQTIHQWPATLVQPVGSPLSLECTVEGTSNPNLYWYRQAAGRGLQLLFYSVGIGQISSEVPQNLSASRPQDRQFILSSKKLLLSDSGFYLCAWSAGLQETQYFGPGTRLLVL.